These T cell receptor beta chains were read from a single sample in a study of human T cells and chemical hapten exposure. TCRdb re-called the RACE reads through MiXCR, storing one row per CDR3 protein. This sample has about 190,000 distinct CDR3 sequences; around 23% occur once, and the top ten carry about 2.3%. Source: whole blood, taken in connection with sensitization to the hapten diphenylcyclopropenone (DPC). The receptor set was obtained from a woman in her 40s with alopecia areata. Some clones in this sample may be carry-over from other donors' samples. CDR3s include the opening cysteine and the closing phenylalanine or tryptophan. A D gene is named only where the DNA matches it firmly. Clone size, where shown, is once, few, many, or a class for clones that have expanded.

CDR3nt: TGTGCCAGCAGCAAAGAAACCCCGGGAACTGAAGCTTTCTTT
CDR3aa: CASSKETPGTEAFF
d_gene: NA
v_gene: TRBV7-2
abundance: NA
j_gene: TRBJ1-1

CDR3nt: TGCGCCAGCAGTCAAGGGGGCCCCTACAATGAGCAGTTCTTC
CDR3aa: CASSQGGPYNEQFF
d_gene: NA
v_gene: TRBV23-1
abundance: few
j_gene: TRBJ2-1

CDR3nt: TGCAGTGCTAGTAGGGACAACCGCTACGAGCAGTACTTC
CDR3aa: CSASRDNRYEQYF
d_gene: NA
v_gene: TRBV20-1
abundance: NA
j_gene: TRBJ2-7

CDR3nt: TGTGCCAGCAGCCCAAAAGAAGATCGAGTGCAGTTCTTC
CDR3aa: CASSPKEDRVQFF
d_gene: NA
v_gene: TRBV7-6
abundance: few
j_gene: TRBJ2-1

CDR3nt: TGTGCCAGCAGCTTTTCCAGGACAGGTAACCAGCCCCAGCATTTT
CDR3aa: CASSFSRTGNQPQHF
d_gene: TRBD1
v_gene: TRBV7-2
abundance: few
j_gene: TRBJ1-5

CDR3nt: TGCAGTGGGCAGCCGTACACCTACGAGCAGTACTTC
CDR3aa: CSGQPYTYEQYF
d_gene: NA
v_gene: TRBV20-1
abundance: NA
j_gene: TRBJ2-7

CDR3nt: TGCGCCAGCAGCTTGGGCCGGGGGACCCAGTACTTC
CDR3aa: CASSLGRGTQYF
d_gene: NA
v_gene: TRBV5-1
abundance: NA
j_gene: TRBJ2-5

CDR3nt: TGTGCCAGCAGCTTTCTCACTAGCGGTTACAATGAGCAGTTCTTC
CDR3aa: CASSFLTSGYNEQFF
d_gene: TRBD2
v_gene: TRBV7-6
abundance: NA
j_gene: TRBJ2-1

CDR3nt: TGCAGTGCTAGAGCAGGAAGACAGGGCTATCAGCCCCAGCATTTT
CDR3aa: CSARAGRQGYQPQHF
d_gene: TRBD1
v_gene: TRBV20-1
abundance: few
j_gene: TRBJ1-5

CDR3nt: TGCAGTGCTAGATCCCCACGGCCATACAATGAGCAGTTCTTC
CDR3aa: CSARSPRPYNEQFF
d_gene: NA
v_gene: TRBV20-1
abundance: NA
j_gene: TRBJ2-1